These T cell receptor beta chains were read from a single sample in a study of cytomegalovirus exposure and HLA in healthy donors. TCRdb's copy holds only in-frame clones and misses some; the assay was immunoSEQ multiplex PCR. Of about 250,000 clones in the sample, roughly 84% are singletons; the top ten hold approximately 12%. Sequenced sample: PBMCs. These receptors originate from a man aged 18-30 years in good health and CMV-seropositive. The CDR3 runs from the conserved cysteine through the conserved F or W. Fields, in order: J gene, D gene, clone size, V gene, CDR3 DNA, CDR3 protein. D genes are given only for firm matches. The listing skips clone size in some rows; elsewhere it reads once, few, many or a size class.

>TRBJ2-7|.|.|TRBV15
TGTGCCACCAGCAGAGATGCGTCCCTTTTAAACGAGCAGTACTTC
CATSRDASLLNEQYF
>TRBJ2-7|.|.|TRBV5-6
TGTGCCAGCAGCACCATGGGGGTCGGGGGCGACGAGCAGTACTTC
CASSTMGVGGDEQYF
>TRBJ2-1|.|.|TRBV28
TGTGCCAGCCATAAGGACTTATCCAATGAGCAGTTCTTC
CASHKDLSNEQFF
>TRBJ2-7|.|.|TRBV29-1
TGCAGCGTTGAAGACGGGGTTTCCTACGAGCAGTACTTC
CSVEDGVSYEQYF
>TRBJ2-5|.|once|TRBV27
TGTGCCAGCAGACCATTGGGTCCTAAAGAGACCCAGTACTTC
CASRPLGPKETQYF
>TRBJ2-7|TRBD1|few|TRBV20-1
TGCAGTCCTAACAGGGGCCACGAGCAGTACTTC
CSPNRGHEQYF
>TRBJ2-7|TRBD2|many|TRBV18
TGTGCCAGCTCACCCGGGACTAGCGGGAGGGCCGCCTACGAGCAGTACTTC
CASSPGTSGRAAYEQYF
>TRBJ1-1|.|.|TRBV28
TGTGCCAGCAGTTCGCCAGGGATTTCTGAAGCTTTCTTT
CASSSPGISEAFF
>TRBJ2-3|TRBD2|many|TRBV6-5
TGTGCCAGCAGATCGGGGGGACCAGATACGCAGTATTTT
CASRSGGPDTQYF
>TRBJ1-2|.|.|TRBV29-1
TGCAGCGTTCGAACAGACTATGGCTACACCTTC
CSVRTDYGYTF
>TRBJ1-2|TRBD1|.|TRBV14
TGTGCCAGCAGCCCTTCCGGGACAGTAATAAGCTATGGCTACACCTTC
CASSPSGTVISYGYTF
>TRBJ2-2|TRBD1|.|TRBV4-1
TGCGCCAGCAGCCAACCTGACAGGGAAGCCGGGGAGCTGTTTTTT
CASSQPDREAGELFF
>TRBJ1-1|TRBD1|.|TRBV4-2
TGTGCCAGCAGCCAAGAAGGGTGGGGGACAGGGGGGCAGCCTGAAGCTTTCTTT
CASSQEGWGTGGQPEAFF
>TRBJ1-2|TRBD1|few|TRBV18
TGTGCCAGCTCCCGCACCGGACAGGGGAGTCCATTCGGGGGCTACACCTTC
CASSRTGQGSPFGGYTF
>TRBJ1-2|.|once|TRBV28
TGTGCCAGCAGTTTGGGGCGGACGAACTATGGCTACACCTTC
CASSLGRTNYGYTF
>TRBJ1-2|.|few|TRBV25-1
TGTGCCACCCTAGGGAAGTATAACTATGGCTACACCTTC
CATLGKYNYGYTF
>TRBJ2-3|.|.|TRBV30
TGTGCCTGGAGTGTACGGGTGGCAGATACGCAGTATTTT
CAWSVRVADTQYF
>TRBJ2-1|.|.|TRBV7-9
TGTGCCAGCAGTCGCGCGGGCGCCTACAATGAGCAGTTCTTC
CASSRAGAYNEQFF
>TRBJ1-5|.|.|TRBV10-3
TGTGCCATCACCGACGGGGGACCCCAGCATTTT
CAITDGGPQHF
>TRBJ2-1|.|.|TRBV29-1
TGCAGCGTTGGGGGGACGGCCTACAATGAGCAGTTCTTC
CSVGGTAYNEQFF
>TRBJ2-2|.|.|TRBV7-3
TGTGCCAGCAGCTTGGGGAACACCGGGGAGCTGTTTTTT
CASSLGNTGELFF
>TRBJ1-1|.|.|TRBV25-1
TGTGCCAGCAGTGAGGACAGCCTCACTGAAGCTTTCTTT
CASSEDSLTEAFF
>TRBJ1-5|TRBD1|.|TRBV5-6
TGTGCCAGCAGCATCAAGGACAGGGAAAATCAGCCCCAGCATTTT
CASSIKDRENQPQHF
>TRBJ2-7|TRBD1|.|TRBV19
TGTGCCAGTAGTATAGGGACAGGGACCGAGCAGTACTTC
CASSIGTGTEQYF
>TRBJ2-1|TRBD1|.|TRBV5-1
TGCGCCAGCAGCTTGGACAGGGGGGACGATGAGCAGTTCTTC
CASSLDRGDDEQFF
>TRBJ2-7|.|.|TRBV30
TGTGCCTGGAGTGTAAGCGGGTTAGAGCAGTACTTC
CAWSVSGLEQYF
>TRBJ2-1|TRBD2|.|TRBV5-1
TGCGCCAGCAGCTTGGCGGGACTAGCGGGAGAAGGCGAGCAGTTCTTC
CASSLAGLAGEGEQFF
>TRBJ1-1|TRBD1|.|TRBV6-6
TGTGCCAGCAGTTACATCGACAGGGCCACTGAAGCTTTCTTT
CASSYIDRATEAFF
>TRBJ1-2|TRBD1|few|TRBV10-3
TGTGCCATCAGTGACCCCGGGACAGGGTATTATGGCTACACCTTC
CAISDPGTGYYGYTF
>TRBJ2-1|.|.|TRBV6-5
TGTGCCAGCAGTTACGCCAGGGCTGGGTACAATGAGCAGTTCTTC
CASSYARAGYNEQFF
>TRBJ1-2|.|.|TRBV14
TGTGCCAGCAGCCAGGGCCGGTGGGGTAACTATGGCTACACCTTC
CASSQGRWGNYGYTF
>TRBJ2-7|.|.|TRBV7-2
TGTGCCAGCAGCTCCGGGCCCCCGATCTACGAGCAGTACTTC
CASSSGPPIYEQYF
>TRBJ1-1|TRBD1|.|TRBV18
TGTGCCAGCTCACCCCAGGGGGCGAACACTGAAGCTTTCTTT
CASSPQGANTEAFF
>TRBJ2-7|.|.|TRBV6-5
TGTGCCAGCAGTCCACGACAGAGCTCCTACGAGCAGTACTTC
CASSPRQSSYEQYF
>TRBJ2-5|TRBD2|.|TRBV29-1
TGCAGCGTTCGCCGCGGGAGACTTGAGACCCAGTACTTC
CSVRRGRLETQYF
>TRBJ1-1|.|.|TRBV5-1
TGCGCCAGCAGCTTGGCATCTGAAATCGCTGAAGCTTTCTTT
CASSLASEIAEAFF
>TRBJ2-7|.|.|TRBV30
TGTGCCTGCGAGGGAGAAGGCGAGCAGTACTTC
CACEGEGEQYF
>TRBJ2-1|.|.|TRBV13
TGTGCCAGCAGCTCCGGGGGCAATGAGCAGTTCTTC
CASSSGGNEQFF
>TRBJ1-2|TRBD1|few|TRBV2
TGTGCCAGCGGGTACAGGGGAAGAGACTATGGCTACACCTTC
CASGYRGRDYGYTF
>TRBJ2-1|.|.|TRBV12-2
TGTGCAAGTCGCTTAGCGCGGCGAGTAGAGGAGATCGGCAATGAGCAGTTCTTC
CASRLARRVEEIGNEQFF
>TRBJ2-7|TRBD2|.|TRBV7-6
TGTGCCAGCAGCTTAGCCTACGGGAGGGGTCACGAGCAGTACTTC
CASSLAYGRGHEQYF
>TRBJ1-4|.|.|TRBV27
TGTGCCAGCAGTTATAAGGGTGGAGAAAAACTGTTTTTT
CASSYKGGEKLFF
>TRBJ2-5|.|.|TRBV14
TGTGCCAGCAGCCCAGGGCGAGAGACCCAGTACTTC
CASSPGRETQYF
>TRBJ2-7|TRBD2|.|TRBV5-1
TGCGCCAGCAGCTTTGCTAGCGGGAGCTCCTACGAGCAGTACTTC
CASSFASGSSYEQYF
>TRBJ1-4|.|.|TRBV6-6
TGTGCCAGCAGCCCGACAGCCTTGGGGGAAAAACTGTTTTTT
CASSPTALGEKLFF
>TRBJ2-3|.|once|TRBV5-6
TGTGCCAGCAGCTTGCGCGGAAACTTAGAAGATACGCAGTATTTT
CASSLRGNLEDTQYF
>TRBJ2-4|.|.|TRBV7-9
TGTGCCAGCGTAGGACTGAGCGACATTCAGTACTTC
CASVGLSDIQYF
>TRBJ1-4|.|.|TRBV2
TGTGCCAGCAGTTCGGACATGGGTAATGAAAAACTGTTTTTT
CASSSDMGNEKLFF
>TRBJ1-1|TRBD1|.|TRBV28
TGTGCCAGCAGTTCCGACAGGGTTGGCACTGAAGCTTTCTTT
CASSSDRVGTEAFF
>TRBJ2-7|.|.|TRBV5-8
TGTGCCAGCAGCTTGGGGGACGGAACCTACGAGCAGTACTTC
CASSLGDGTYEQYF
>TRBJ1-1|.|once|TRBV11-2
TGTGCCAGCAGCTCAAACCACAGGAACACTGAAGCTTTCTTT
CASSSNHRNTEAFF
>TRBJ2-7|.|.|TRBV15
TGTGCCACCAGCAGATACGGCTACGAGCAGTACTTC
CATSRYGYEQYF
>TRBJ1-2|TRBD1|.|TRBV10-3
TGTGCCATCAGTGGGGGGAACAGGGGGAACTATGGCTACACCTTC
CAISGGNRGNYGYTF
>TRBJ1-3|.|.|TRBV30
TGTGCCTGGAGTGTACGGGGGGCCAGGGGAAACACCATATATTTT
CAWSVRGARGNTIYF
>TRBJ2-1|.|.|TRBV5-6
TGTGCCAGCAGGGGAACGGCCCGCGGGTCAAATGAGCAGTTCTTC
CASRGTARGSNEQFF